This T cell receptor (beta chain) was recorded in a study of T cells in Graves' hyperthyroidism and ophthalmopathy. Points from the study as a whole: A model using 13 V-J features told ophthalmopathy apart from stable hyperthyroidism. Within blood appeared most thyroid clonotypes that had expanded above 0.001.

J gave up 5 bases and V 3 bases, and 9 bases lay outside the gene matches. Per germline, CDR1 SGHTS and CDR2 YDEGEE. The CDR3 contains 17 residues. Uncontrolled infection, other autoimmune disease, pregnancy or lactation barred patients from enrollment. RNA transcripts were the template for amplifying TCR beta CDR3 regions. During a first-round RT-PCR of the TCR CDR3, the HTBI primer set was used. TCRdb analysed the multiplex PCR reads with MiXCR anew, one entry per CDR3 protein. Of hundreds of thousands of distinct CDR3 sequences in the sample, roughly 15% were seen once. This clonotype appeared many times. Its matching antigen is unknown.

The chain couples TRBV5-8 to TRBJ2-2, with 11 bases that match TRBD2. Sequenced input: blood. The receptor was derived from a woman in her forties or fifties with Graves' ophthalmopathy. The CDR3, as DNA: TGTGCCAGCAGCTACAATTTAGCGGGAGGGTATACCGGGGAGCTGTTTTTT. Protein product: CASSYNLAGGYTGELFF.